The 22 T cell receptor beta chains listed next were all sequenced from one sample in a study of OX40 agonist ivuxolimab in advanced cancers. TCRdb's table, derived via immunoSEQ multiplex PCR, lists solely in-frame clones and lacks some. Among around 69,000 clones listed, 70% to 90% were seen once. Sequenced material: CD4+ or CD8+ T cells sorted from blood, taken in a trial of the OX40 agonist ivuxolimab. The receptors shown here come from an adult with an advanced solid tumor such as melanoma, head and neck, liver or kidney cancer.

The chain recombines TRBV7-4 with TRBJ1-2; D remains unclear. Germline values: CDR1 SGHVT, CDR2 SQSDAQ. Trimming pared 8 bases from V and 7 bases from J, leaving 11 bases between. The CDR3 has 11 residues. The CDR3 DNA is TGTGCCAGCGGACGAAAAGGTGGCTACACCTTC. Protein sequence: CASGRKGGYTF.

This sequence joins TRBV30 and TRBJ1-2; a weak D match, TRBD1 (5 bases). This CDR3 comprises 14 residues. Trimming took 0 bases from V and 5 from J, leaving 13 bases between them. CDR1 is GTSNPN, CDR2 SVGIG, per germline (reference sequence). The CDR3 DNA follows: TGTGCCTGGAGTGTCACGGGGGGGAGGTATGGCTACACCTTC. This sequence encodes CAWSVTGGRYGYTF.

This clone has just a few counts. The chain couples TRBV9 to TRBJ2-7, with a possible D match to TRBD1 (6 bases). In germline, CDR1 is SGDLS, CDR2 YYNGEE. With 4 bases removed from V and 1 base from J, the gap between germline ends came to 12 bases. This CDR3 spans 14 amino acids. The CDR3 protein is CASSPQTGSYEQYF. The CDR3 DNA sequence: TGTGCCAGCAGCCCCCAGACAGGTTCCTACGAGCAGTACTTC.

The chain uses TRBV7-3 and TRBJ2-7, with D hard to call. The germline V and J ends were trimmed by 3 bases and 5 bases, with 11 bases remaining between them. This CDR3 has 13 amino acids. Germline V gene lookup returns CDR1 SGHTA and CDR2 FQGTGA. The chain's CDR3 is CASSLAQSHEQYF. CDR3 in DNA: TGTGCCAGCAGCTTGGCCCAGTCCCACGAGCAGTACTTC.

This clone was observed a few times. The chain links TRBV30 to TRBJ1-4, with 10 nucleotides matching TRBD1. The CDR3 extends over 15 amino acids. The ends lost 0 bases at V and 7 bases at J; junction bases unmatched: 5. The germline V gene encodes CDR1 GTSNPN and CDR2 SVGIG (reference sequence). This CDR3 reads CAWSVPGQGTEKLFF. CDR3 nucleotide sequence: TGTGCCTGGAGTGTACCGGGACAGGGGACTGAAAAACTGTTTTTT.

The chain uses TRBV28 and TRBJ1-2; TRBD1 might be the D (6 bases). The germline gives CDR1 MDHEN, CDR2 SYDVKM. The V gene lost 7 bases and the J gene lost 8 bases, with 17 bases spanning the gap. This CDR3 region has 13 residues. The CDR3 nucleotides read TGTGCCAGCACCGAGGGGGGGCCGCAGGGCTACACCTTC. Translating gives CASTEGGPQGYTF.

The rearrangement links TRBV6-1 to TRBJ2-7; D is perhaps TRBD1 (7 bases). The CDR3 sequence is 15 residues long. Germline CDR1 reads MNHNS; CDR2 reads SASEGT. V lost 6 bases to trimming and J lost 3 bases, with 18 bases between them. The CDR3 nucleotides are TGTGCCAGCAGAGCTCAGGGGGAAGCGGGCTACGAGCAGTACTTC. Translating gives CASRAQGEAGYEQYF.

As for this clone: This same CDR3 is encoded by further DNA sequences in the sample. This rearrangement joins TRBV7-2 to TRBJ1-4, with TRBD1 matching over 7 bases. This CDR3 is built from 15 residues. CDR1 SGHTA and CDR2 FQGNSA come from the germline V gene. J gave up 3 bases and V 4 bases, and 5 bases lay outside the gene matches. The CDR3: CASSSGTAANEKLFF. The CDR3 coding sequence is TGTGCCAGCAGCTCAGGGACAGCGGCTAATGAAAAACTGTTTTTT.

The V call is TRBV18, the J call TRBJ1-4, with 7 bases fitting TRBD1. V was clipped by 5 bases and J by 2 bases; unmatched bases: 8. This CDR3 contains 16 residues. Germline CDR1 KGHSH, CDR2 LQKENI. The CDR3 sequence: CASSSDRARTNEKLFF. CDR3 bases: TGTGCCAGCTCATCCGACAGGGCCCGTACTAATGAAAAACTGTTTTTT.

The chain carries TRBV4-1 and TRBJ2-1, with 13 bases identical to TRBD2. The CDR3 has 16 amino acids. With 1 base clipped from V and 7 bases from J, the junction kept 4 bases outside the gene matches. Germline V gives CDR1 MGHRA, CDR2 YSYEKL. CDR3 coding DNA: TGCGCCAGCAGCCAAGGGACTAGCGGGAGTAGGAATGAGCAGTTCTTC. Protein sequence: CASSQGTSGSRNEQFF.

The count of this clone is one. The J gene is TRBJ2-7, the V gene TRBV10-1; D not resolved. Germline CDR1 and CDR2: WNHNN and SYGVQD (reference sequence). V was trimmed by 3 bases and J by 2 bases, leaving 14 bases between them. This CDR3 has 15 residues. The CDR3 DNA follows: TGCGCCAGCAGTGACCCAGCGAGCCGACCCTACGAGCAGTACTTC. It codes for CASSDPASRPYEQYF.

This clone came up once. CDR3: CASSLGQFYGYTF. The CDR3 DNA reads as TGTGCCAGCAGTTTAGGCCAGTTCTATGGCTACACCTTC. This chain uses TRBV28 with TRBJ1-2; D is undetermined. CDR1 is MDHEN and CDR2 is SYDVKM in the germline V gene. This CDR3 has 13 residues. Trimming took off 2 bases at V and 4 bases at J, with 8 bases between the two ends.

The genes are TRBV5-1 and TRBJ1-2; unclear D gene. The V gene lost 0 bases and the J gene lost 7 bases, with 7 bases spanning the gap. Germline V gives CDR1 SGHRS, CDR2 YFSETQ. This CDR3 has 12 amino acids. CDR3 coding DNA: TGCGCCAGCAGCTTGGAGGGCTCTGGCTACACCTTC. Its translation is CASSLEGSGYTF.

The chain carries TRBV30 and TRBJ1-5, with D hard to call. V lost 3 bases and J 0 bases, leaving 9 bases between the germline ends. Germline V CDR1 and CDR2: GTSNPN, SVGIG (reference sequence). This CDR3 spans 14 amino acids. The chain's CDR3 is CAWSSISSNQPQHF. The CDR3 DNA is TGTGCCTGGAGCTCTATAAGTAGCAATCAGCCCCAGCATTTT.

CDR3 loop: CATQYSYEQYF. CDR3 nucleotides: TGTGCCACCCAATACTCCTACGAGCAGTACTTC. This sequence joins TRBV11-1 and TRBJ2-7; D not resolved. The CDR3 spans 11 residues. V dropped 10 bases and J dropped 0 bases, with 7 bases sitting between them. Germline CDR1 reads SGHAT; CDR2 reads FQDESV (reference sequence).

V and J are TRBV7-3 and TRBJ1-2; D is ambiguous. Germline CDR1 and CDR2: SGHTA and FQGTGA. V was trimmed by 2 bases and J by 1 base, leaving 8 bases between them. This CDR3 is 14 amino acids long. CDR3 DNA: TGTGCCAGCAGCTTAGACTCGATTAACTATGGCTACACCTTC. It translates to CASSLDSINYGYTF.

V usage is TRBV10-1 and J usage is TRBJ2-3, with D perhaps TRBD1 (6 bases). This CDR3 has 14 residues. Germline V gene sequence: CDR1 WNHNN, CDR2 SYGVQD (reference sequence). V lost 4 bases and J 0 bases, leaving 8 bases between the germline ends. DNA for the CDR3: TGCGCCAGCAGTGGTGGGGGCAGCACAGATACGCAGTATTTT. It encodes CASSGGGSTDTQYF.

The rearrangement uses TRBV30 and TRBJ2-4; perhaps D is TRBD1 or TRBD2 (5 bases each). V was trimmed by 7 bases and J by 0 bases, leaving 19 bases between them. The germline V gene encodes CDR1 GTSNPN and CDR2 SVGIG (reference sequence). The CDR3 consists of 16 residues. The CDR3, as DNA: TGTGCCTCCCGGGGTAGGGGATATGAAGCCAAAAACATTCAGTACTTC. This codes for CASRGRGYEAKNIQYF. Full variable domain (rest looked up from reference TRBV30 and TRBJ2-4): SQTIHQWPATLVQPVGSPLSLECTVEGTSNPNLYWYRQAAGRGLQLLFYSVGIGQISSEVPQNLSASRPQDRQFILSSKKLLLSDSGFYLCASRGRGYEAKNIQYFGAGTRLSVL.

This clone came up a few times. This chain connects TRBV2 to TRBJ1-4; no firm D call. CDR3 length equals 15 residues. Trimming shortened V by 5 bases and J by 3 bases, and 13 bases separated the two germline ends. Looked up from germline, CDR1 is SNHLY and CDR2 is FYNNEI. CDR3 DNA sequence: TGTGCCAGCAGTCTTTACCGGGCGGCTAATGAAAAACTGTTTTTT. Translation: CASSLYRAANEKLFF.

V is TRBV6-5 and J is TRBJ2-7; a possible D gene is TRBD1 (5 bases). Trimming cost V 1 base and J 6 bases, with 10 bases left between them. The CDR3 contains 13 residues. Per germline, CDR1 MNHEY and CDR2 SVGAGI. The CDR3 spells CASSYCQGCEQYF. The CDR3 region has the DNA TGTGCCAGCAGTTACTGCCAGGGATGCGAGCAGTACTTC.

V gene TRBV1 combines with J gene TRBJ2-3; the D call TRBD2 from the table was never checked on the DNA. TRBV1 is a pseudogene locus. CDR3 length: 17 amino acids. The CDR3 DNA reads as TGCACCAGCAGCCAAGGAAAGCGGGAGGGCCAAGGAGATACGCAGTATTTT. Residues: CTSSQGKREGQGDTQYF.

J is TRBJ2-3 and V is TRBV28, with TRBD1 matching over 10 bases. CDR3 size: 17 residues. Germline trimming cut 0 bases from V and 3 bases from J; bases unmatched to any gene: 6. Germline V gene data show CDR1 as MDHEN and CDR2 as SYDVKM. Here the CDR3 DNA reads TGTGCCAGCAGTTTATGGGGACAGGGGCGATTGACAGATACGCAGTATTTT. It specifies CASSLWGQGRLTDTQYF.